These 14 T cell receptor beta chains came from one sample sequenced in a study of T cell changes during pregnancy in multiple sclerosis. Generated by immunoSEQ multiplex PCR, the TCRdb table keeps only in-frame clones and is missing some. The top ten hold roughly 3.3% of the sample, which has some 70,000 clones, 75% to 90% seen once. The input for sequencing was peripheral blood, taken before pregnancy. These receptors were collected from a female donor with multiple sclerosis, enrolled in a pregnancy study.

This chain links TRBV27 with TRBJ2-1; TRBD2 is a possible D gene (5 bases). This CDR3 has 12 residues. Trimming took off 2 bases at V and 8 bases at J, with 7 bases between the two ends. Germline V lookup: CDR1 MNHEY, CDR2 SMNVEV (reference sequence). The CDR3 sequence: CASSLEGYEQFF. The CDR3 coding sequence is TGTGCCAGCAGTTTAGAGGGTTATGAGCAGTTCTTC.

The chain carries TRBV20-1 and TRBJ2-7, with D maybe TRBD2 (6 bases). The CDR3 is made up of 11 amino acids. Germline values: CDR1 DFQATT, CDR2 SNEGSKA (reference sequence). The germline V and J ends were trimmed by 6 bases and 6 bases, with 12 bases remaining between them. CDR3 sequence reads: CSARLVSEQYF. In DNA form, the CDR3 reads TGCAGTGCCAGACTAGTTTCCGAGCAGTACTTC.

The J gene is TRBJ1-6, the V gene TRBV27; TRBD1 matches at 7 bases. From germline, CDR1 is MNHEY and CDR2 SMNVEV (reference sequence). V lost 6 bases, J lost 0 bases, and 11 bases stayed unmatched. The length of the CDR3 is 18 residues. CDR3 coding DNA: TGTGCCAGCAGCTATAGACAGGGCCGGGTCTCCTATAATTCACCCCTCCACTTT. Its translation: CASSYRQGRVSYNSPLHF.

This clone was seen only once. The V gene is TRBV7-2, the J gene TRBJ1-2, with no clear D. Germline loops: CDR1 SGHTA, CDR2 FQGNSA. There are 14 residues in the CDR3. V was shortened by 1 base and J by 7 bases, with 13 bases between the two germline ends. CDR3 nucleotide sequence: TGTGCCAGCAGCTTAGACGTCCGAGAGGGTGGCTACACCTTC. Amino acids: CASSLDVREGGYTF.

The J gene is TRBJ2-7, the V gene TRBV7-6, with TRBD1 identical over 7 bases. CDR1 and CDR2 (germline): SGHVS, FNYEAQ. J was trimmed by 2 bases and V by 4 bases; bases with no gene match: 5. CDR3 length: 14 amino acids. CDR3 sequence (DNA): TGTGCCAGCAGCTGGCGACAGGGCACCTACGAGCAGTACTTC. Its translation: CASSWRQGTYEQYF.

The V call is TRBV27, the J call TRBJ2-7; 7 bases are a match to TRBD1. CDR3 length equals 14 residues. The ends lost 9 bases at V and 0 bases at J; junction bases unmatched: 8. Germline V gene sequence: CDR1 MNHEY, CDR2 SMNVEV (reference sequence). The CDR3 region is CASWPGQSSYEQYF. The CDR3 coding sequence is TGTGCCAGTTGGCCGGGACAGTCCTCCTACGAGCAGTACTTC.

The CDR3 DNA reads TGTGCCAGCTCACCAACAGAAAACTCCTACAATGAGCAGTTCTTC. Translated, it gives CASSPTENSYNEQFF. The chain joins TRBV18 to TRBJ2-1, with D hard to call. The V end lost 2 bases, the J end lost 0 bases, and 8 bases lay between the germline ends. This CDR3 region has 15 residues. Germline values: CDR1 KGHSH, CDR2 LQKENI.

J is TRBJ1-5 and V is TRBV5-8; 10 positions match TRBD1. V lost 5 bases and J lost 6; bases outside the gene matches: 5. This CDR3 is built from 14 residues. Germline lookup yields CDR1 SGHTS and CDR2 YDEGEE. The CDR3 nucleotides are TGTGCCAGCAGTCTGACAGGGGGCGGTCAGCCCCAGCATTTT. This sequence encodes CASSLTGGGQPQHF.

This sequence joins TRBV18 and TRBJ2-5; TRBD1 agrees at 9 bases. The germline V gene has CDR1 KGHSH and CDR2 LQKENI. J gave up 0 bases and V 2 bases, and 10 bases lay outside the gene matches. The CDR3 covers 18 residues. The CDR3 protein is CASSPTGTGPPYQETQYF. CDR3 in DNA: TGTGCCAGCTCACCAACCGGGACAGGGCCCCCGTACCAAGAGACCCAGTACTTC.

The chain links TRBV6-6 to TRBJ2-2; TRBD1 might be the D (5 bases). Trimming took off 7 bases at V and 1 base at J, with 10 bases between the two ends. Germline-derived CDR1 and CDR2 are MNHNY and SVGAGI (reference sequence). The CDR3 covers 14 residues. CDR3 region: CASTLDRNTGELFF. Written as DNA, the CDR3 is TGTGCCAGCACCTTAGACAGGAACACCGGGGAGCTGTTTTTT.

This clone has only a few counts. V usage is TRBV5-1 and J usage is TRBJ2-1, with 8 bases identical to TRBD2. This CDR3 is built from 18 residues. V lost 0 bases, J lost 0 bases, and 8 bases stayed unmatched. Looked up from germline, CDR1 is SGHRS and CDR2 is YFSETQ. The chain's CDR3 is CASSLGAAGDLSYNEQFF. Here the CDR3 DNA reads TGCGCCAGCAGCTTGGGAGCAGCGGGGGACCTCTCCTACAATGAGCAGTTCTTC.

The V gene is TRBV19, the J gene TRBJ2-1; 7 bases are shared with TRBD1. Germline values: CDR1 LNHDA, CDR2 SQIVND (reference sequence). The CDR3 covers 15 residues. Trimming cost V 2 bases and J 2 bases; bases outside gene matches: 3. CDR3 nucleotide sequence: TGTGCCAGTAGTATATCCGGGACAGCCTACAATGAGCAGTTCTTC. Translated: CASSISGTAYNEQFF.

CDR3 amino acids: CASSQDPLAGVLLYNEQFF. DNA of the CDR3: TGTGCCAGCAGCCAAGATCCGTTGGCGGGAGTGTTGCTATACAATGAGCAGTTCTTC. The chain links TRBV4-2 to TRBJ2-1; the match to TRBD2 covers 7 bases. With 0 bases clipped from V and 4 bases from J, the junction kept 15 bases outside the gene matches. This CDR3 contains 19 residues. Germline-derived CDR1 and CDR2 are LGHNA and YNFKEQ.

This clone was found once. In DNA form, the CDR3 reads TGTGCCAGCAGTCGCTACCCCTCTAGCGGGGACGAGCAGTACTTC. It is translated as CASSRYPSSGDEQYF. The gene calls are TRBV28 and TRBJ2-7; TRBD2 agrees at 9 bases. The J segment lost 5 bases and the V segment lost 5 bases, leaving 10 bases of the junction unmatched. In germline, CDR1 is MDHEN, CDR2 SYDVKM. The CDR3 has 15 residues. Supplemented by reference TRBV28 and TRBJ2-7, the full variable domain reads DVKVTQSSRYLVKRTGEKVFLECVQDMDHENMFWYRQDPGLGLRLIYFSYDVKMKEKGDIPEGYSVSREKKERFSLILESASTNQTSMYLCASSRYPSSGDEQYFGPGTRLTVT.